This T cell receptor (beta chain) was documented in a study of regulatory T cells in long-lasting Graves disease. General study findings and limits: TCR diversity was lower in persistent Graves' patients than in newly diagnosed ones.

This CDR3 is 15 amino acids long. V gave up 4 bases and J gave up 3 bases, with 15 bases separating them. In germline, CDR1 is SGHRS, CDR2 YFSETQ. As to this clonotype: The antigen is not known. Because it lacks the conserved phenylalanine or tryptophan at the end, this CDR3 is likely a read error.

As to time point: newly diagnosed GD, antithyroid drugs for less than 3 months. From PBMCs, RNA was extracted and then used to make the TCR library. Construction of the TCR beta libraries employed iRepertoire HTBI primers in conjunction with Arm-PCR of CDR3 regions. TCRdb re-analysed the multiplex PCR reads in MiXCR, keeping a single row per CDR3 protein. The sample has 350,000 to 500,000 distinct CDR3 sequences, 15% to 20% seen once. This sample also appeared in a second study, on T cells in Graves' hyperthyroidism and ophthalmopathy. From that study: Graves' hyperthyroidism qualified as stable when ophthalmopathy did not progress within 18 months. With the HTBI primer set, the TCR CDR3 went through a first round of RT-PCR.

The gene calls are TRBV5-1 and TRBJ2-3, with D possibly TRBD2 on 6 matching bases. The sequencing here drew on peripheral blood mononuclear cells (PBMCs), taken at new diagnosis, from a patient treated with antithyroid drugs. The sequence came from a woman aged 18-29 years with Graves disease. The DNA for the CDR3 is TGCGCCAGCAGCCAGGGTCCGGGGGTGACAGATACGCAGTATTGT. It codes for CASSQGPGVTDTQYC.